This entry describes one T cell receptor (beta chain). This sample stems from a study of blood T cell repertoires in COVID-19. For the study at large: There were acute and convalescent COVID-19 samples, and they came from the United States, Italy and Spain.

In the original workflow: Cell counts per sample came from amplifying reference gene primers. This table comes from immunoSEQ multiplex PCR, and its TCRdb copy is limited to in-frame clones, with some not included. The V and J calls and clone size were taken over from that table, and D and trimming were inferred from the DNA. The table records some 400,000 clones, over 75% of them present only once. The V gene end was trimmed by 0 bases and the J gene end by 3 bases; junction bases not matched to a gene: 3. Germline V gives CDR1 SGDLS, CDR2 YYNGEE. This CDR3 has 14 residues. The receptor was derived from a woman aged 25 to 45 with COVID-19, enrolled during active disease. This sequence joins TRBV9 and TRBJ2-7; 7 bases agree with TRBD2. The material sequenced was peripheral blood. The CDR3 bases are TGTGCCAGCAGCGTAGCGGGAGGAATCTACGAGCAGTACTTC. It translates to CASSVAGGIYEQYF.